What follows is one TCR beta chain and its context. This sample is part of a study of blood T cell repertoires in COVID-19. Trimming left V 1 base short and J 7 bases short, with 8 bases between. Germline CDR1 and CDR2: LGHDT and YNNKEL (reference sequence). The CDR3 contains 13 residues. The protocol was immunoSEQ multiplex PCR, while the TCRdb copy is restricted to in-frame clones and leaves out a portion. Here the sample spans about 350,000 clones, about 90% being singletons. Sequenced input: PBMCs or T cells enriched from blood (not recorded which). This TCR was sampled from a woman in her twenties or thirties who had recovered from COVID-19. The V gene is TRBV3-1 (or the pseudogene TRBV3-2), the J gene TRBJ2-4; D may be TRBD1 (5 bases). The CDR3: CASSQAGWNIQYF. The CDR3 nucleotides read TGTGCCAGCAGCCAAGCAGGGTGGAACATTCAGTACTTC.